Listed here are 10 T cell receptor beta chains from one sample, sequenced in a study of regulatory T cells in long-lasting Graves disease. The time point: newly diagnosed GD, antithyroid drugs for less than 3 months. Preparation of the TCR library used RNA extracted from PBMCs. Investigators prepared the TCR beta libraries by applying iRepertoire HTBI primers and Arm-PCR of CDR3 regions. TCRdb reprocessed the multiplex PCR reads with MiXCR, giving one entry per CDR3 protein. The data hold about 310,000 distinct CDR3 sequences, with roughly 18% observed a single time. The sample consisted of peripheral blood mononuclear cells (PBMCs), taken at new diagnosis, from a patient treated with antithyroid drugs. The receptors were sampled from a female donor with Graves disease.

This clonotype was detected many times. The gene calls are TRBV28 and TRBJ1-6, with TRBD1 as a possible D gene (6 bases). The CDR3 runs 14 residues. Germline assignment: CDR1 MDHEN and CDR2 SYDVKM. V shed 3 bases and J shed 10 bases, with 13 bases lying between them. The CDR3 nucleotides read TGTGCCAGCAGTTTTAACAGGGTACGCTCACCCCTCCACTTT. As protein: CASSFNRVRSPLHF.

This clonotype was observed many times. The chain uses TRBV2 and TRBJ1-1; 7 nucleotides agree with TRBD1. V lost 5 bases to trimming and J lost 2 bases; unmatched junction nucleotides: 8. The CDR3 totals 15 residues. Germline values: CDR1 SNHLY, CDR2 FYNNEI. The CDR3, as DNA: TGTGCCAGCAGTCCGATGACAGGGATAAACACTGAAGCTTTCTTT. This sequence encodes CASSPMTGINTEAFF.

In its sample, this clonotype was seen many times. The chain combines TRBV11-2 with TRBJ2-3; possible D gene TRBD2, 5 bases. Trimming took 4 bases from V and 4 from J, leaving 12 bases between them. The CDR3 has 14 amino acids. Germline V gives CDR1 SGHAT, CDR2 FQNNGV. CDR3 in amino acids: CASSSPIASDTQYF. The CDR3 coding sequence is TGTGCCAGCAGCTCCCCTATAGCGTCAGATACGCAGTATTTT. The variable domain in full, completed from reference TRBV11-2 and TRBJ2-3, reads EAGVAQSPRYKIIEKRQSVAFWCNPISGHATLYWYQQILGQGPKLLIQFQNNGVVDDSQLPKDRFSAERLKGVDSTLKIQPAKLEDSAVYLCASSSPIASDTQYFGPGTRLTVL.

This clonotype has at least ten counts. The CDR3 nucleotides read TGTGCCAGCACATCCGGTGACGCGCGGTTCAGCCGGGAGACCCAGTACTTC. Translating it yields CASTSGDARFSRETQYF. The rearrangement uses TRBV28 and TRBJ2-5; D remains unclear. CDR1 MDHEN and CDR2 SYDVKM come from the germline V gene. Between the trimmed V and J ends, which lost 7 bases and 5 bases, there was a span of 26 bases. CDR3 length equals 17 residues.

This clonotype has more than one count but fewer than ten. The rearrangement joins TRBV28 to TRBJ2-2; the D is unclear. Germline V gene lookup returns CDR1 MDHEN and CDR2 SYDVKM. V was trimmed by 3 bases and J by 4 bases, leaving 15 bases between them. This CDR3 contains 16 residues. The CDR3 here is CASSFLQRLSTGELFF. The CDR3 DNA reads as TGTGCCAGCAGTTTCTTGCAGAGGCTAAGCACCGGGGAGCTGTTTTTT.

This clonotype has a count of ten or more. The chain joins TRBV6-1 to TRBJ2-1, with 7 bases identical to TRBD2. The CDR3 sequence is 16 residues long. The V gene end was trimmed by 6 bases and the J gene end by 1 base; junction bases not matched to a gene: 9. Germline V gene sequence: CDR1 MNHNS, CDR2 SASEGT. The CDR3 region has the DNA TGTGCCAGCAGACCCCGTGCGGGAGAGTCCTACAATGAGCAGTTCTTC. This translates into CASRPRAGESYNEQFF.

This clonotype was observed many times. The chain recombines TRBV3-1 with TRBJ2-7; no definite D call. Trimming stripped 0 bases from V and 2 bases from J, with 11 bases between. This CDR3 has 15 amino acids. Germline V gene lookup returns CDR1 LGHDT and CDR2 YNNKEL (reference sequence). The CDR3 DNA sequence: TGTGCCAGCAGCCAAGATCCTGGACGGACCTACGAGCAGTACTTC. This sequence encodes CASSQDPGRTYEQYF.

This clonotype has a handful of counts. The chain's CDR3 is CASSFRTDRGRYEQYF. The DNA of the CDR3 is TGCGCCAGCAGCTTCCGGACGGACAGGGGCCGCTACGAGCAGTACTTC. This chain uses TRBV5-1 with TRBJ2-7, with TRBD1 matching over 9 bases. Germline CDR1 SGHRS, CDR2 YFSETQ. The length of the CDR3 is 16 residues. The ends lost 2 bases at V and 3 bases at J; junction bases unmatched: 9.

In this sample, this clonotype turned up many times. V is TRBV5-1 and J is TRBJ2-3, with 8 bases aligning to TRBD2. Germline trimming cut 4 bases from V and 0 bases from J; bases unmatched to any gene: 4. The CDR3 covers 15 residues. CDR1 is SGHRS and CDR2 is YFSETQ in the germline V gene. The CDR3 is CASSQRGPSTDTQYF. CDR3 DNA sequence: TGCGCCAGCAGCCAGCGGGGGCCTAGCACAGATACGCAGTATTTT.

This clonotype was counted between two and nine times. The conserved final phenylalanine or tryptophan is absent from the CDR3, which likely points to a read error. The chain couples TRBV11-2 to TRBJ2-1; D is possibly TRBD2 (6 bases). The germline V gene has CDR1 SGHAT and CDR2 FQNNGV. Trimming pared 3 bases from V and 6 bases from J, leaving 18 bases between. The CDR3 runs 16 residues. The CDR3: CASSFLTSRIFNEQFI. CDR3 bases: TGTGCCAGCAGCTTCCTCACTAGCCGGATCTTCAATGAGCAGTTCATC.